This TCR beta chain was recovered during a study of radiotherapy plus CTLA-4 blockade in lung cancer (dated by TCRdb to the late 2010s). A note on the overall study: Objective responses were observed in 15% to 20% of enrolled patients, and disease control was achieved in about 32%.

The study evaluated CTLA-4 blockade (ipilimumab) given together with focal radiation therapy in patients who had chemo-refractory metastatic non-small-cell lung cancer. Points on this clone: The specificity of this receptor is unknown. Base qualities are not recorded, but no much larger clone differs from it by a single base.

General conclusions and limits of the study: Increased serum interferon-beta after radiation, together with early dynamic changes in blood T cell clones, were reported to be the strongest predictors of response. After treatment with radiotherapy and ipilimumab, TCR clones that originated in tumors expanded in peripheral blood.

Ends trimmed: V by 2 bases, J by 4 bases; bases unmatched to a gene: 1. CDR1 and CDR2 are drawn from the germline V gene (reference sequence): MNHNY, SVGAGI. The cysteine opens and the phenylalanine closes a CDR3 of 14 amino acids. Only CDR3 DNA is held: 42 bases, read in frame from base 1. Library construction relied on the immunoSEQ multiplex PCR assay. TCRdb stores this immuneACCESS table with in-frame sequences only. Part of the clones is absent; in the studies checked, under half of the shortfall reflects unresolved V genes, and no reason is known for the rest. The sample records approximately 76,000 clones, under 80% of which are singletons. The ten largest clones capture 3% to 4.5% of the sample.

The starting material was peripheral blood, obtained from a patient treated with radiotherapy plus ipilimumab. This receptor was identified in a human donor with non-small cell lung cancer who had a partial response to radiotherapy plus ipilimumab. Some clones in this sample may be carry-over from other donors' samples. This chain is built from TRBV6-6 and TRBJ2-2; 7 bases in between match TRBD2. The CDR3 protein is CASSYRGGTGELFF. Here is the DNA: TGTGCCAGCAGTTACCGCGGGGGCACCGGGGAGCTGTTTTTT.